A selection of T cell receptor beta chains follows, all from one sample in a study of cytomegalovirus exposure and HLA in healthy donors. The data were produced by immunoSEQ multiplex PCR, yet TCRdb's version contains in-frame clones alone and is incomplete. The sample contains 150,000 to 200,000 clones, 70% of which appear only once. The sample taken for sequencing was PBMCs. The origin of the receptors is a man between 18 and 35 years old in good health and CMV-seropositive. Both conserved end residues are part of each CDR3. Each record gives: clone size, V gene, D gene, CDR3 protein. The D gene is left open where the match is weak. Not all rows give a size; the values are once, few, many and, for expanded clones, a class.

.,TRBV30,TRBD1,CACRQGSSYNSPLHF
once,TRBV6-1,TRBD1,CASSEASPGQVRETQYF
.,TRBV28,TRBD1,CASSSTGTPANYGYTF
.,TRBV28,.,CASSLIGATDTQYF
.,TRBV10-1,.,CASGDSGYTF
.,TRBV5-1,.,CASSIPDDNSGANVLTF
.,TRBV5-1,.,CASSLDGGNTIYF
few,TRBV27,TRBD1,CASSTGTGSNQPQHF
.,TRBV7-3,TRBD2,CASSPGLAGADTQYF
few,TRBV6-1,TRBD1,CASSEGARGNQPQHF
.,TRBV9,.,CASSVDLLPNTEAFF
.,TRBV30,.,CAWSPRPEYGYTF
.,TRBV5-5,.,CASSLVGQTSSYNSPLHF
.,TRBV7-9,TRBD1,CASSRQGDQPQHF
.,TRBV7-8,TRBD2,CASSPTSGGVTGELFF
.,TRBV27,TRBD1,CASRIGTGTSNEQFF
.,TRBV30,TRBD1,CAWRGTGGETEAFF
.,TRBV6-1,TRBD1,CASSEGQGYNEQFF
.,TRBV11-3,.,CASTERGVSNQPQHF
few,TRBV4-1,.,CASSQVEAGRSYGYTF
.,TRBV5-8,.,CASSLMTRAIQYF